The TCR beta chain described here comes from a study of T cell repertoires and HLA-DP antigens. About the study: In vitro CD4+ alloreactivity was against HeLa-presented HLA-DP.

This clone was seen just once. No antigen is known for it. This table comes from immunoSEQ multiplex PCR, and its TCRdb copy is limited to in-frame clones, with some not included. The sample carries 55,000 to 80,000 clones, just under 80% recorded once. Germline V gene lookup returns CDR1 ENHRY and CDR2 SYGVKD. V dropped 4 bases and J dropped 1; count of bases not matched to a gene: 3. The CDR3 runs 14 residues. This TCR came from a man in his sixties in good health and CMV-seronegative. Material for sequencing was CD4+ T cells from PBMCs. The gene calls are TRBV10-3 and TRBJ1-1; 7 bases match TRBD1. The chain's CDR3 is CAISVGTANTEAFF. CDR3 sequence (DNA): TGTGCCATCAGTGTAGGGACAGCGAACACTGAAGCTTTCTTT.